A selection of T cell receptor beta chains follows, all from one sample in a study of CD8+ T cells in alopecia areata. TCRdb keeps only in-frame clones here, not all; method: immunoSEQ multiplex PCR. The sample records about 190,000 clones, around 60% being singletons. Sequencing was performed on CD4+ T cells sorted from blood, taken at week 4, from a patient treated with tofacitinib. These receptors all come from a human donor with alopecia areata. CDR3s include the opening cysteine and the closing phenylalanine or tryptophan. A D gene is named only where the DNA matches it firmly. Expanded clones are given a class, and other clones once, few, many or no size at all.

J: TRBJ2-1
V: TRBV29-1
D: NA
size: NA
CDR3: CSVGYNEQFF
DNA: TGCAGCGTTGGCTACAATGAGCAGTTCTTC

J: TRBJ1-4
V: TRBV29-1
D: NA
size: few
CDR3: CSVEFPDTRDDNEKLFF
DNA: TGCAGCGTTGAATTCCCCGATACCCGGGACGATAATGAAAAACTGTTTTTT

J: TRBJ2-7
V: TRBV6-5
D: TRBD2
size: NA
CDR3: CASQGLAYEQYF
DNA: TGTGCCAGCCAAGGACTAGCCTACGAGCAGTACTTC

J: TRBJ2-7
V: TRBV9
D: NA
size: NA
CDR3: CASSTGYEQYF
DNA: TGTGCCAGCAGCACCGGCTACGAGCAGTACTTC

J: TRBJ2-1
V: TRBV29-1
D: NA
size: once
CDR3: CSSYERPTWFF
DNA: TGCAGCTCATACGAGCGGCCAACATGGTTCTTC

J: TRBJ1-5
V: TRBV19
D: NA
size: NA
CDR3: CASTLHYSNQPQHF
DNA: TGTGCCAGTACCCTCCACTATAGCAATCAGCCCCAGCATTTT

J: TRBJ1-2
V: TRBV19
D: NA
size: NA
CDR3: CATGPGGYTF
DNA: TGTGCCACAGGCCCAGGAGGCTACACCTTC

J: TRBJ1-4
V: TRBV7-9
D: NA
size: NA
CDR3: CASSVGVYEKLFF
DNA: TGTGCCAGCAGCGTAGGGGTGTACGAAAAACTGTTTTTT

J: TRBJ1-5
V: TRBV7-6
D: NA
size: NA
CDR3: CASSLAGAPNQPQHF
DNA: TGTGCCAGCAGCTTAGCAGGGGCCCCGAATCAGCCCCAGCATTTT

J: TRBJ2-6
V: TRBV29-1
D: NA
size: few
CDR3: CSVSYGANVLTF
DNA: TGCAGCGTTAGTTACGGGGCCAACGTCCTGACTTTC

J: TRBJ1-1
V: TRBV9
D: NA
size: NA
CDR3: CASSPSSKGADTEAFF
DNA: TGTGCCAGCAGCCCTTCCTCGAAGGGAGCTGACACTGAAGCTTTCTTT

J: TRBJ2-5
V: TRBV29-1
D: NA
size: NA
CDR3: CSVRKRRDGGETQYF
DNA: TGCAGCGTTCGTAAGAGACGGGACGGAGGGGAGACCCAGTACTTC

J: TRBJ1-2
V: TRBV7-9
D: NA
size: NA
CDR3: CASSDTNYGYTF
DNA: TGTGCCAGCAGCGACACTAACTATGGCTACACCTTC

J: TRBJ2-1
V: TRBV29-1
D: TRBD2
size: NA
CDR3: CSVKTSGRINEQFF
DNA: TGCAGCGTTAAGACTAGCGGACGTATCAATGAGCAGTTCTTC

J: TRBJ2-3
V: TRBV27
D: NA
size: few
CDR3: CASNSQRVGDTQYF
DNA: TGTGCCAGCAACTCACAGCGGGTGGGAGATACGCAGTATTTT